The 17 T cell receptor beta chains below come from one sample, sequenced in a study of OX40 agonist ivuxolimab in advanced cancers. The data were produced by immunoSEQ multiplex PCR, yet TCRdb's version contains in-frame clones alone and is incomplete. In the table there are approximately 79,000 clones, around 90% of which are singletons. The material was CD4+ or CD8+ T cells sorted from blood, obtained in a trial of the OX40 agonist ivuxolimab. The receptors derive from an adult with an advanced solid tumor such as melanoma, head and neck, liver or kidney cancer.

V is TRBV4-1 and J is TRBJ1-2; D may be TRBD1 (6 bases). CDR3 size: 13 residues. V lost 1 base, J lost 7 bases, and 10 bases lay in between. Per the germline V gene, CDR1 is MGHRA and CDR2 is YSYEKL. The CDR3 DNA sequence: TGCGCCAGCAGCCAAGTAGCAGGGGCTGGCTACACCTTC. Its protein product is CASSQVAGAGYTF.

This clone was recorded once. The rearrangement joins TRBV28 to TRBJ1-1; 8 nucleotides agree with TRBD1. Germline-derived CDR1 and CDR2 are MDHEN and SYDVKM. The CDR3 is 14 residues long. V was pared by 5 bases and J by 10 bases, with 12 bases of the junction left unmatched. In DNA form, the CDR3 reads TGTGCCAGCAGTCTTGTCAGGGGGCCGGTGGGAGCTTTCTTT. As protein: CASSLVRGPVGAFF.

The chain joins TRBV6-6 to TRBJ1-2, with no clear D. V was trimmed by 2 bases and J by 4 bases, leaving 14 bases between them. Germline loops: CDR1 MNHNY, CDR2 SVGAGI (reference sequence). The CDR3 has 15 amino acids. The CDR3: CASSYGSPNFYGYTF. The CDR3 DNA sequence: TGTGCCAGCAGTTACGGGTCCCCGAACTTCTATGGCTACACCTTC.

In its sample, this clone was seen once. CDR3 residues: CATRENNSPLHF. CDR3 nucleotides: TGTGCCACCCGGGAAAATAATTCACCCCTCCACTTT. The J gene is TRBJ1-6, the V gene TRBV25-1; no clear D. The CDR3 totals 12 residues. V lost 10 bases, J lost 5 bases, and 9 bases lay in between. Germline V gene lookup returns CDR1 MGHDK and CDR2 SYGVNS.

The gene calls are TRBV6-5 and TRBJ2-7; TRBD1 matches 9 bases. CDR3 size: 15 residues. V lost 5 bases, J lost 2 bases, and 7 bases stayed unmatched. CDR1 and CDR2 (germline): MNHEY, SVGAGI. CDR3 sequence: CASSRGQGDPYEQYF. For the CDR3, the DNA is TGTGCCAGCAGTCGGGGACAGGGCGACCCCTACGAGCAGTACTTC.

In its sample, this clone was seen a few times. The gene calls are TRBV14 and TRBJ2-4; TRBD1 agrees at 8 bases. Germline V CDR1 and CDR2: SGHDN, FVKESK. Trimming took 3 bases from V and 6 from J; bases not matched to a gene: 4. CDR3 length: 14 amino acids. The CDR3 region has the DNA TGTGCCAGCAGCCATACCGGACAGGGAAACATTCAGTACTTC. Translation gives CASSHTGQGNIQYF.

The rearrangement links TRBV30 to TRBJ2-5; no reliable D call. The CDR3 runs to 13 residues. V was trimmed by 0 bases and J by 2 bases, leaving 7 bases between them. From germline, CDR1 is GTSNPN and CDR2 SVGIG (reference sequence). The CDR3 sequence is CAWSVRIQETQYF. DNA for the CDR3: TGTGCCTGGAGTGTAAGGATTCAAGAGACCCAGTACTTC.

This clone was observed once. The chain couples TRBV27 to TRBJ1-2, with D unclear. CDR1 MNHEY and CDR2 SMNVEV come from the germline V gene (reference sequence). This CDR3 is 14 amino acids long. V lost 2 bases and J lost 1, with 8 bases in between. The CDR3 region has the DNA TGTGCCAGCAGTTTAAAGTCCAGTAACTATGGCTACACCTTC. Residues: CASSLKSSNYGYTF.

The rearrangement links TRBV18 to TRBJ2-3, with a weak D call TRBD1 (5 bases). Germline V lookup: CDR1 KGHSH, CDR2 LQKENI. Trimming removed 2 bases from V and 0 bases from J, with 9 bases in between. The CDR3 extends over 15 amino acids. CDR3 in DNA: TGTGCCAGCTCACCAGGGCCAGGGAGCACAGATACGCAGTATTTT. As protein: CASSPGPGSTDTQYF.

The chain employs TRBV7-8 and TRBJ1-1; D is unclear. This CDR3 has 18 residues. From germline, CDR1 is SGHVS and CDR2 FQNEAQ. Trimming shortened V by 2 bases and J by 0 bases, and 19 bases separated the two germline ends. The CDR3 coding sequence is TGTGCCAGCAGCTTATCGGCGCCGAACCTAGCCATGAACACTGAAGCTTTCTTT. Protein product: CASSLSAPNLAMNTEAFF.

Only a few counts were recorded for this clone. V and J are TRBV9 and TRBJ2-3; TRBD1 might be the D (6 bases). The CDR3 consists of 15 residues. Germline-derived CDR1 and CDR2 are SGDLS and YYNGEE. V lost 4 bases, J lost 3 bases, and 15 bases lay in between. CDR3 in DNA: TGTGCCAGCAGCCCCGGACAGACTCAGACAGATACGCAGTATTTT. It is translated as CASSPGQTQTDTQYF.

The chain carries TRBV28 and TRBJ2-7; 7 bases map to TRBD1. The CDR3 covers 13 residues. After removal of 2 bases from V and 2 bases from J, the junction contained 0 bases not matched to a gene. CDR1 and CDR2 (germline): MDHEN, SYDVKM. The CDR3 loop reads CASSLRGPYEQYF. The DNA of the CDR3 is TGTGCCAGCAGTTTAAGGGGGCCCTACGAGCAGTACTTC.

This clone was observed a single time. The V call is TRBV18, the J call TRBJ1-5; 7 bases are a match to TRBD1. This CDR3 region has 16 residues. Trimming cost V 3 bases and J 1 base; bases outside gene matches: 6. The V gene's germline CDR1 is KGHSH and CDR2 LQKENI. DNA of the CDR3: TGTGCCAGCTCACCTGGACAGGTATTAAGCAATCAGCCCCAGCATTTT. This gives the protein CASSPGQVLSNQPQHF.

The chain carries TRBV5-1 and TRBJ1-2, with a possible D match to TRBD1 (6 bases). The germline V gene encodes CDR1 SGHRS and CDR2 YFSETQ. Trimming took 0 bases from V and 4 from J, leaving 10 bases between them. The CDR3 spans 14 residues. The CDR3, as DNA: TGCGCCAGCAGCTTGGTAGGGGGTAGCTATGGCTACACCTTC. Translation: CASSLVGGSYGYTF.

The genes are TRBV6-1 and TRBJ2-3; D is unclear. Germline CDR1 MNHNS, CDR2 SASEGT. Trimming removed 2 bases at V and 7 bases at J, with 13 bases between. The CDR3 length is 14 residues. CDR3 loop: CASSELYGRNTQYF. For the CDR3, the DNA is TGTGCCAGCAGTGAACTATATGGTAGAAATACGCAGTATTTT.

The rearrangement joins TRBV6-5 to TRBJ1-2, with D unresolved. Trimming removed 6 bases from V and 8 bases from J, with 16 bases in between. CDR1 and CDR2 (germline): MNHEY, SVGAGI. The CDR3 is 13 residues long. The CDR3 DNA follows: TGTGCCAGCAGCCCCGACATCCAGTTGGGCTACACCTTC. This translates into CASSPDIQLGYTF.

This clone was observed a handful of times. This rearrangement joins TRBV6-5 to TRBJ1-5; unclear D gene. This CDR3 contains 14 residues. Trimming shortened V by 0 bases and J by 5 bases, and 8 bases separated the two germline ends. CDR1 is MNHEY and CDR2 is SVGAGI in the germline V gene. In DNA form, the CDR3 reads TGTGCCAGCAGTTACTCGAGGACTGATCAGCCCCAGCATTTT. Its protein is CASSYSRTDQPQHF.